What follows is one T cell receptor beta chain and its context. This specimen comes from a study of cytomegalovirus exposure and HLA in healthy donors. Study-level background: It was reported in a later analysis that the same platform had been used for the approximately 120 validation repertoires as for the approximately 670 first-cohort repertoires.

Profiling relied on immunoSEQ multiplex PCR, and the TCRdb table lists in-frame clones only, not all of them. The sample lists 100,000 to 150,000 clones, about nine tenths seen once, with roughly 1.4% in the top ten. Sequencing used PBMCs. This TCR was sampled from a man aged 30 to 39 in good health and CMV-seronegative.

The CDR3 spells CASSYPDSSYEQYF. The CDR3 DNA is TGCGCCAGCAGCTACCCGGACAGCAGCTACGAGCAGTACTTC. The rearrangement joins TRBV5-1 to TRBJ2-7; TRBD1 might be the D (6 bases). V was trimmed by 3 bases and J by 3 bases, leaving 13 bases between them. This CDR3 comprises 14 residues. The germline V gene has CDR1 SGHRS and CDR2 YFSETQ.